The clone carrying this T cell receptor (beta chain) was seen ten or more times. A universal primer binding site was introduced by template switching. The final cDNA contained unique molecular identifiers. In TCRdb, the 5' RACE reads were re-called with MiXCR into one record per CDR3 protein. The data show 600,000 to 700,000 distinct CDR3 sequences, approximately 22% seen once. These data are taken from a study of identical twins. Per germline, CDR1 DFQATT and CDR2 SNEGSKA (reference sequence). This CDR3 comprises 13 residues. The data were also submitted as part of a second study, on T cells expressing NK-cell markers. Per that paper: One of the eight sequenced donors was seronegative, whereas the other seven were HCMV-seropositive. The sorts in several experiments were restricted to alpha-beta TCR T cells by an anti-gamma-delta TCR antibody. These clonotypes, the leaders elsewhere, also led the CD3+CD56-NKG2C+ fraction in several donors.

The V and J genes are TRBV20-1 and TRBJ2-1, with 8 bases matching TRBD2. The receptor was derived from a woman aged 18-29 years in good health. The sequencing input was PBMCs. The DNA for the CDR3 is TGCAATTCCCCCACTAGCGGCTACAATGAGCAGTTCTTC. Translating gives CNSPTSGYNEQFF.